The 14 T cell receptor beta chains listed next were all sequenced from one sample in a study of cytomegalovirus exposure and HLA in healthy donors. PCR used 60 Vbeta primers and 13 Jbeta primers. Using immunoSEQ multiplex PCR, the repertoire was profiled, and TCRdb retains in-frame clones only, with some absent. The table shows approximately 130,000 clones, with over 70% occurring only once. The sample was PBMCs. The receptors shown here come from a man aged 30 to 39 in good health and CMV-seronegative.

The chain carries TRBV7-2 and TRBJ1-6, with 7 bases aligning to TRBD1. V shed 5 bases and J 8 bases; nucleotides not matched to a gene: 9. Germline CDR1 and CDR2: SGHTA and FQGNSA. The CDR3 extends over 15 amino acids. The CDR3 DNA follows: TGTGCCAGCAGCCTCCGGGACAGTTTATATTCACCCCTCCACTTT. Encoded protein: CASSLRDSLYSPLHF.

The chain has TRBV6-5 and TRBJ1-1; 12 bases agree with TRBD1. V trimming: 7 bases; J trimming: 8 bases; junction bases outside the gene matches: 5. The CDR3 contains 13 residues. Germline values: CDR1 MNHEY, CDR2 SVGAGI. The CDR3 region has the DNA TGTGCCAGCACCCCGGGACAGGGGGCGGAAGCTTTCTTT. This sequence encodes CASTPGQGAEAFF.

In its sample, this clone was seen a few times. The germline gene is not matched at one end of the junction; a read error may be the cause. The chain combines TRBV7-7 with TRBJ2-7; D remains unclear. The germline CDR1 and CDR2 sequences are SSHAT and FNYEAQ (reference sequence). The CDR3 is made up of 14 amino acids. The CDR3 DNA reads as TGTGCTAGCAGCCTGGCGCGCGGCTCCTACGAGCAGTACTTC. It translates to CASSLARGSYEQYF.

This clone appeared once. V usage is TRBV7-9 and J usage is TRBJ1-2; the match to TRBD1 covers 9 bases. The CDR3 is 14 residues long. Trimming cost V 1 base and J 4 bases; bases outside gene matches: 1. From germline, CDR1 is SEHNR and CDR2 FQNEAQ (reference sequence). CDR3: CASSLGGQGYGYTF. Written as DNA, the CDR3 is TGTGCCAGCAGCTTAGGGGGACAGGGCTATGGCTACACCTTC.

This chain connects TRBV2 to TRBJ2-7; 9 nucleotides align to TRBD1. Germline V CDR1 and CDR2: SNHLY, FYNNEI. V was pared by 7 bases and J by 5 bases, with 6 bases of the junction left unmatched. The CDR3 covers 13 residues. CDR3 protein: CASKRTGDHEQYF. The CDR3 nucleotides read TGTGCCAGCAAGCGGACAGGGGACCACGAGCAGTACTTC.

The V and J genes are TRBV6-5 and TRBJ1-2; weak D call: TRBD1 (5 bases). Looked up from germline, CDR1 is MNHEY and CDR2 is SVGAGI. The length of the CDR3 is 15 residues. V was shortened by 0 bases and J by 7 bases, with 15 bases between the two germline ends. As DNA, the CDR3 is TGTGCCAGCAGTTACTCACAGGACGGATTAGTTGGCTACACCTTC. It specifies CASSYSQDGLVGYTF.

There are a few counts of this clone. The chain uses TRBV30 and TRBJ1-1; no firm D call. With 2 bases removed from V and 1 base from J, the gap between germline ends came to 5 bases. The CDR3 has 12 amino acids. Germline V gene sequence: CDR1 GTSNPN, CDR2 SVGIG (reference sequence). The CDR3 coding sequence is TGTGCCTGGAGTCCCGGGAACACTGAAGCTTTCTTT. Translating gives CAWSPGNTEAFF.

This clone occurred a few times. This same CDR3 is encoded by further DNA sequences in the sample. The V and J genes are TRBV7-2 and TRBJ2-5, with a weak D call TRBD1 (5 bases). Germline-derived CDR1 and CDR2 are SGHTA and FQGNSA. The CDR3 has 13 residues. Trimming removed 5 bases from V and 5 bases from J, with 12 bases in between. The CDR3, as DNA: TGTGCCAGCAGCCGAAAAGCAGGGGAGACCCAGTACTTC. Its protein product is CASSRKAGETQYF.

This chain uses TRBV27 with TRBJ2-1; 8 bases agree with TRBD2. The V and J ends lost 6 bases and 3 bases, in that order; junction bases with no gene match: 7. CDR3 length: 15 residues. Germline CDR1 and CDR2: MNHEY and SMNVEV (reference sequence). The CDR3 here is CASSPGTRNYNEQFF. CDR3 in DNA: TGTGCCAGCAGCCCCGGGACTAGGAACTACAATGAGCAGTTCTTC.

This chain joins TRBV2 and TRBJ1-1, with D possibly matching TRBD1 (5 bases). The CDR3 has 11 residues. The ends were cut back, 6 bases at V and 10 bases at J, with 12 bases in the middle. Germline CDR1 SNHLY, CDR2 FYNNEI. DNA for the CDR3: TGTGCCAGCAGCCCCGGGGGACGAGCTTTCTTT. Residues: CASSPGGRAFF.

The chain has TRBV7-8 and TRBJ2-7, with D possibly matching TRBD1 (6 bases). V shed 2 bases and J shed 2 bases, with 13 bases lying between them. The germline CDR1 and CDR2 sequences are SGHVS and FQNEAQ. The CDR3 consists of 15 residues. The CDR3 DNA follows: TGTGCCAGCAGCTTACCTGAAGGGACACCCTACGAGCAGTACTTC. As protein: CASSLPEGTPYEQYF.

About this clone itself: The sample holds other DNA sequences that translate to the same CDR3. V usage is TRBV7-9 and J usage is TRBJ2-3; 9 nucleotides agree with TRBD2. This CDR3 region has 15 residues. Germline-derived CDR1 and CDR2 are SEHNR and FQNEAQ (reference sequence). J lost 1 base, V lost 1 base, and 0 bases had no gene match. CDR3 sequence: CASSLGTSGTDTQYF. CDR3 nucleotides: TGTGCCAGCAGCTTAGGGACTAGCGGCACAGATACGCAGTATTTT.

The V and J genes are TRBV6-1 and TRBJ1-5; tentative D call: TRBD1 (6 bases). The CDR3 is 13 residues long. With 10 bases removed from V and 7 bases from J, the gap between germline ends came to 17 bases. Germline loops: CDR1 MNHNS, CDR2 SASEGT. The CDR3 coding sequence is TGTGCCATTCGACAGGCCAACAACCAGCCCCAGCATTTT. As protein: CAIRQANNQPQHF.

The J gene is TRBJ2-1, the V gene TRBV7-3; a possible D gene is TRBD2 (5 bases). This CDR3 comprises 14 residues. Trimming took off 1 base at V and 6 bases at J, with 10 bases between the two ends. Germline CDR1 and CDR2: SGHTA and FQGTGA. The CDR3 DNA reads TGTGCCAGCAGCTTAATGGCCGGGGTCAATGAGCAGTTCTTC. Translation: CASSLMAGVNEQFF.